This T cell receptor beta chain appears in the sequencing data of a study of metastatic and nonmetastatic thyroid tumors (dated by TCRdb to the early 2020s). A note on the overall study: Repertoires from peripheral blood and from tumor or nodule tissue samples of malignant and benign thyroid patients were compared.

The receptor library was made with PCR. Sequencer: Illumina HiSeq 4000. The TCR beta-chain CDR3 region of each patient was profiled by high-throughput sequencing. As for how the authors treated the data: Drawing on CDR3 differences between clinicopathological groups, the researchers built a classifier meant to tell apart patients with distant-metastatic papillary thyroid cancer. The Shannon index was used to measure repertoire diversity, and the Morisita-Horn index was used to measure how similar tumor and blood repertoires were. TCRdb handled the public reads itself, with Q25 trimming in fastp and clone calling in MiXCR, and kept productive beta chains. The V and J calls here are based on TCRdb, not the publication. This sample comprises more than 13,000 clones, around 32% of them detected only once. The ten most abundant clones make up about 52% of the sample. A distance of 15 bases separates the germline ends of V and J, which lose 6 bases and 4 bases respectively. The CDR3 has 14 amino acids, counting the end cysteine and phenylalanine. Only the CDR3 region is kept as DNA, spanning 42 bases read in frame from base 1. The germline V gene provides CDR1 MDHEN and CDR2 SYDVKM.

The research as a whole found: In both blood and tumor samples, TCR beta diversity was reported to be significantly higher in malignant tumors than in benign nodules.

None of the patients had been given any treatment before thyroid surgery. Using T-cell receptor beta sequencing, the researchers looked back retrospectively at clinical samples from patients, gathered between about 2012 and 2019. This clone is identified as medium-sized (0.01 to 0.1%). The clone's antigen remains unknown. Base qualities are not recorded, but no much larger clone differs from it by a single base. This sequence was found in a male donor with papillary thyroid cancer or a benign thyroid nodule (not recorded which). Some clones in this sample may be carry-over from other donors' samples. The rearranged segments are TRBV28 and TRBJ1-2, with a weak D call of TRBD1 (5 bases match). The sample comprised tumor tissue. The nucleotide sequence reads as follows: TGTGCCAGCAGCCAGGGTATTATTACCTATGGCTACACCTTC. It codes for CASSQGIITYGYTF.